These T cell receptor beta chains were read from a single sample in a study of T cells in Graves' hyperthyroidism and ophthalmopathy. One entry per CDR3 protein results from TCRdb running MiXCR on the multiplex PCR reads. The sample comprises 650,000 to 800,000 distinct CDR3 sequences, 45% of which are singletons, and under 8% rests with the top ten. The material sequenced was peripheral blood or thyroid tissue (not recorded which). These receptors were taken from an adult man with Graves' disease, either hyperthyroidism or ophthalmopathy (not recorded which). Each CDR3 is given with its conserved first and last residue. The order of the fields is clone size, J gene, V gene, D gene, CDR3 protein, CDR3 DNA. A D gene is named only where the DNA matches it firmly. Rows may omit the clone size; those that give it use once, few, many or a size class.

size: many
J: TRBJ1-4
V: TRBV2
D: .
CDR3: CASSVRGREEKLFF
DNA: TGTGCCAGCAGTGTCCGGGGACGTGAGGAAAAACTGTTTTTT

size: .
J: TRBJ1-1
V: TRBV29-1
D: TRBD1
CDR3: CSLVQGISEAFF
DNA: TGCAGCCTTGTACAGGGGATCAGTGAAGCTTTCTTT

size: .
J: TRBJ2-7
V: TRBV10-3
D: .
CDR3: CAISESGQQTYEQYF
DNA: TGTGCCATCAGTGAGTCAGGGCAGCAAACCTACGAGCAGTACTTC

size: .
J: TRBJ1-4
V: TRBV20-1
D: TRBD1
CDR3: CSAGGVRGRTEKLFF
DNA: TGCAGTGCTGGGGGGGTCAGGGGGCGTACTGAAAAACTGTTTTTT

size: many
J: TRBJ1-4
V: TRBV2
D: .
CDR3: CASIANRATNEKLFF
DNA: TGTGCCAGCATAGCTAACAGAGCAACTAATGAAAAACTGTTTTTT

size: .
J: TRBJ1-2
V: TRBV11-2
D: TRBD1
CDR3: CASSAGTGDGYGYTF
DNA: TGTGCCAGCAGTGCCGGGACAGGGGATGGCTATGGCTACACCTTC

size: .
J: TRBJ1-5
V: TRBV6-5
D: TRBD1
CDR3: CASSYNTGDRVNQPQHF
DNA: TGTGCCAGCAGTTACAACACAGGGGACAGGGTTAATCAGCCCCAGCATTTT

size: once
J: TRBJ1-1
V: TRBV7-9
D: TRBD1
CDR3: CASTRGTAEAFF
DNA: TGTGCCAGCACTCGCGGGACAGCTGAAGCTTTCTTT

size: .
J: TRBJ1-2
V: TRBV12-3/TRBV12-4
D: .
CDR3: CASSLGQDGCTF
DNA: TGTGCCAGCAGTTTGGGGCAGGATGGCTGCACCTTC

size: many
J: TRBJ1-4
V: TRBV24-1
D: .
CDR3: CATSDGQPATNEKLFF
DNA: TGTGCCACCAGTGATGGGCAGCCAGCAACTAATGAAAAACTGTTTTTT

size: few
J: TRBJ1-1
V: TRBV6-5
D: .
CDR3: CASSYVGTTEAFF
DNA: TGTGCCAGCAGTTACGTGGGGACCACTGAAGCTTTCTTT

size: .
J: TRBJ1-2
V: TRBV27
D: TRBD1
CDR3: CASSAGTGFADYGYTF
DNA: TGTGCCAGCAGTGCCGGGACAGGGTTTGCTGACTATGGCTACACCTTC

size: once
J: TRBJ1-3
V: TRBV7-2
D: .
CDR3: CASSQAGRNSGNTIYF
DNA: TGTGCCAGCAGCCAAGCGGGCAGGAACTCTGGAAACACCATATATTTT

size: few
J: TRBJ1-5
V: TRBV19
D: .
CDR3: CASSILPGRQPQHF
DNA: TGTGCCAGTAGTATACTCCCAGGTCGGCAGCCCCAGCATTTT

size: .
J: TRBJ2-7
V: TRBV20-1
D: TRBD2
CDR3: CSAKLAGDLYEQYF
DNA: TGCAGTGCAAAACTAGCGGGAGACCTCTACGAGCAGTACTTC

size: .
J: TRBJ2-5
V: TRBV20-1
D: .
CDR3: CSASRGRREIQETQYF
DNA: TGCAGTGCTAGCAGGGGAAGGCGCGAGATTCAAGAGACCCAGTACTTC

size: few
J: TRBJ2-5
V: TRBV20-1
D: .
CDR3: CSAPLAFRSQETQYF
DNA: TGCAGTGCCCCCCTTGCGTTTCGTAGCCAAGAGACCCAGTACTTC

size: once
J: TRBJ1-4
V: TRBV10-3
D: .
CDR3: CAIRAGGMNEKLFF
DNA: TGTGCCATCAGAGCCGGGGGAATGAATGAAAAACTGTTTTTT

size: many
J: TRBJ1-1
V: TRBV24-1
D: .
CDR3: CATSDLNVDEAFF
DNA: TGTGCCACCAGTGATTTGAACGTTGATGAAGCTTTCTTT

size: .
J: TRBJ2-7
V: TRBV7-2
D: TRBD1
CDR3: CASREGQGLSYEQYF
DNA: TGTGCCAGCAGGGAGGGACAGGGGTTATCCTACGAGCAGTACTTC

size: .
J: TRBJ2-6
V: TRBV25-1
D: TRBD1
CDR3: CASSPGQGALGANVLTF
DNA: TGTGCCAGCAGTCCGGGACAGGGGGCGCTTGGGGCCAACGTCCTGACTTTC

size: .
J: TRBJ1-2
V: TRBV9
D: .
CDR3: CASSVGLAGDGYTF
DNA: TGTGCCAGCAGCGTAGGACTAGCCGGGGATGGCTACACCTTC

size: few
J: TRBJ2-7
V: TRBV20-1
D: .
CDR3: CSAPFSGTYEQYF
DNA: TGCAGTGCCCCCTTCTCGGGCACCTACGAGCAGTACTTC

size: .
J: TRBJ1-5
V: TRBV7-2
D: TRBD1
CDR3: CASSLRQGTNQPQHF
DNA: TGTGCCAGCAGCTTAAGACAGGGAACTAATCAGCCCCAGCATTTT

size: .
J: TRBJ2-2
V: TRBV25-1
D: .
CDR3: CASTPRRENTGELFF
DNA: TGTGCCAGTACCCCTCGTCGGGAGAACACCGGGGAGCTGTTTTTT

size: .
J: TRBJ1-2
V: TRBV7-8
D: TRBD1
CDR3: CASSFRTGLSNFNYGYTF
DNA: TGTGCCAGCAGCTTCCGGACAGGCCTATCCAATTTTAACTATGGCTACACCTTC

size: .
J: TRBJ1-2
V: TRBV25-1
D: .
CDR3: CASSDPRQVYGYTF
DNA: TGTGCCAGCAGTGACCCCCGACAGGTTTATGGCTACACCTTC

size: few
J: TRBJ2-5
V: TRBV3-1
D: .
CDR3: CASSQGQRQETQYF
DNA: TGTGCCAGCAGCCAAGGACAGCGCCAAGAGACCCAGTACTTC

size: .
J: TRBJ2-5
V: TRBV25-1
D: TRBD1
CDR3: CASSALQGIQETQYF
DNA: TGTGCCAGCAGTGCTCTACAGGGGATCCAAGAGACCCAGTACTTC

size: .
J: TRBJ2-3
V: TRBV7-3
D: .
CDR3: CASSLRGGLVDTQYF
DNA: TGTGCCAGCAGCTTAAGAGGGGGGCTTGTAGATACGCAGTATTTT

size: .
J: TRBJ1-2
V: TRBV7-9
D: TRBD1
CDR3: CASSPLDRVFGGYTF
DNA: TGCGCCAGCAGCCCGTTGGACAGGGTGTTTGGTGGCTACACCTTC

size: .
J: TRBJ2-2
V: TRBV9
D: .
CDR3: CASSLWASNTGELFF
DNA: TGTGCCAGCAGCTTGTGGGCTTCGAACACCGGGGAGCTGTTTTTT

size: .
J: TRBJ2-7
V: TRBV7-2
D: TRBD2
CDR3: CASSKAGVSYEQYF
DNA: TGTGCCAGCAGCAAAGCGGGAGTCAGCTACGAGCAGTACTTC

size: .
J: TRBJ2-2
V: TRBV7-9
D: .
CDR3: CASSLRSGVDTGELSW
DNA: TGTGCCAGCAGCCTAAGATCAGGGGTCGACACCGGGGAGCTGTCTTGG

size: .
J: TRBJ1-5
V: TRBV20-1
D: .
CDR3: CSARDPMEVGNQPQHF
DNA: TGCAGTGCTAGAGATCCGATGGAAGTGGGAAATCAGCCCCAGCATTTT

size: many
J: TRBJ2-7
V: TRBV7-2
D: .
CDR3: CASSPRLEYAPYF
DNA: TGTGCCAGCAGCCCCCGCCTCGAGTACGCGCCGTACTTC

size: .
J: TRBJ1-1
V: TRBV7-8
D: .
CDR3: CASSWSPEAEAFF
DNA: TGTGCCAGCAGTTGGAGTCCGGAAGCTGAAGCTTTCTTT

size: few
J: TRBJ1-1
V: TRBV20-1
D: .
CDR3: CSAKEGANTEAFF
DNA: TGCAGTGCTAAGGAAGGAGCAAACACTGAAGCTTTCTTT

size: few
J: TRBJ2-2
V: TRBV19
D: TRBD2
CDR3: CASINVAGGPPGTGELFF
DNA: TGTGCCAGTATAAACGTAGCGGGAGGGCCTCCGGGGACCGGGGAGCTGTTTTTT

size: few
J: TRBJ1-1
V: TRBV6-5
D: .
CDR3: CASSFRVDTEAFF
DNA: TGTGCCAGCAGTTTCAGGGTGGACACTGAAGCTTTCTTT

size: many
J: TRBJ2-5
V: TRBV7-2
D: TRBD2
CDR3: CASSQGGGGRDETQYF
DNA: TGTGCCAGCAGCCAAGGAGGGGGCGGGAGGGATGAGACCCAGTACTTC

size: .
J: TRBJ1-2
V: TRBV19
D: .
CDR3: CASDAINGYTF
DNA: TGTGCCTCCGACGCGATTAATGGCTACACCTTC

size: .
J: TRBJ2-7
V: TRBV7-9
D: .
CDR3: CASSPRGGTPKPYEQYF
DNA: TGTGCCAGCAGCCCGAGAGGCGGGACGCCGAAACCCTACGAGCAGTACTTC

size: .
J: TRBJ1-2
V: TRBV29-1
D: TRBD1
CDR3: CSLDRDYGYTF
DNA: TGCAGTCTCGACAGGGACTATGGCTACACCTTC

size: .
J: TRBJ2-6
V: TRBV24-1
D: .
CDR3: CATSPGTVLTF
DNA: TGTGCCACCAGCCCAGGGACAGTCCTGACTTTC

size: .
J: TRBJ1-5
V: TRBV2
D: TRBD1
CDR3: CAGTGQGIHF
DNA: TGTGCCGGCACGGGACAGGGGATTCATTTT

size: .
J: TRBJ1-5
V: TRBV12-3/TRBV12-4
D: .
CDR3: CASSLTGPGVSQHF
DNA: TGTGCCAGCAGTTTAACGGGGCCCGGTGTTTCCCAGCATTTT

size: .
J: TRBJ2-5
V: TRBV5-1
D: .
CDR3: CASSRGERETQYF
DNA: TGCGCCAGCAGCCGAGGGGAGCGAGAGACCCAGTACTTC

size: .
J: TRBJ1-6
V: TRBV5-1
D: .
CDR3: CASSLYRLGSPLHF
DNA: TGCGCCAGCAGCTTGTACCGACTGGGGTCACCCCTCCACTTT

size: few
J: TRBJ1-2
V: TRBV6-5
D: .
CDR3: CASSSYSAPNYGYTF
DNA: TGTGCCAGCAGTTCCTACAGCGCCCCTAACTATGGCTACACCTTC

size: .
J: TRBJ1-1
V: TRBV7-9
D: TRBD1
CDR3: CASSSGQRDTEAFF
DNA: TGTGCCAGCAGCTCGGGACAGCGGGACACTGAAGCTTTCTTT

size: .
J: TRBJ1-5
V: TRBV29-1
D: .
CDR3: CSVERGFYRGAQHF
DNA: TGCAGCGTTGAGCGGGGGTTCTACCGGGGGGCCCAGCATTTT

size: many
J: TRBJ1-2
V: TRBV10-3
D: TRBD1
CDR3: CAISDQGANYGYTF
DNA: TGTGCCATCAGTGATCAGGGGGCAAACTATGGCTACACCTTC

size: few
J: TRBJ1-1
V: TRBV9
D: TRBD1
CDR3: CASSVGQGAGTEAFF
DNA: TGTGCCAGCAGCGTAGGTCAGGGGGCGGGCACTGAAGCTTTCTTT

size: .
J: TRBJ2-5
V: TRBV2
D: .
CDR3: CASSEAGKTQPQYF
DNA: TGTGCCAGCAGTGAGGCAGGGAAGACTCAGCCCCAGTACTTC